This T cell receptor beta chain is drawn from a study of T cells in localized non-small cell lung cancer. CDR3 length: 14 amino acids. The V end lost 5 bases, the J end lost 5 bases, and 15 bases lay between the germline ends. CDR1 is MNHEY, CDR2 SMNVEV, per germline (reference sequence). Clones were read by immunoSEQ multiplex PCR, and TCRdb kept only the in-frame ones, dropping some. The table has about 24,000 clones, more than 85% seen once. The chain links TRBV27 to TRBJ2-5; D perhaps matches TRBD1 (6 bases). The receptor comes from a man between 40 and 70 years old with stage III squamous cell lung carcinoma. Sequencing used peripheral blood, obtained before any cancer treatment. As DNA, the CDR3 is TGTGCCAGCAGTACTCGGACAGACTCTGAGACCCAGTACTTC. This translates into CASSTRTDSETQYF.